Sequencing of this T cell receptor beta chain was carried out in a study of vaccination effects on CD4 cells after COVID-19. Sequencing followed a ViraFEST assay step that expanded antigen-specific CD4+ T cells with viral peptide pools. Culturing for 10 to 11 days preceded CD4+ T cell isolation. Trimming stripped 0 bases from V and 1 base from J, with 12 bases between. This CDR3 contains 16 residues. The germline V gene encodes CDR1 MNHEY and CDR2 SVGAGI. About this clone: The antigen remains unidentified.

TCRdb keeps only in-frame clones here, not all; method: immunoSEQ multiplex PCR. Among tens of thousands of clones listed, around 70% were seen once. The sequence derives from a human donor who received a COVID-19 vaccine. The V and J genes are TRBV6-5 and TRBJ1-2; D is perhaps TRBD1 (5 bases). The sequences come from CD4+ T cells from PBMCs cultured with HCoV-229E spike peptides, collected before COVID-19 vaccination. The CDR3 here is CASSYSNPGFNYGYTF. CDR3 nucleotides: TGTGCCAGCAGTTACTCGAATCCAGGGTTTAACTATGGCTACACCTTC.